This entry lists 11 T cell receptor beta chains sequenced from one sample in a study of cytomegalovirus exposure and HLA in healthy donors. Vbeta (60) and Jbeta (13) primers were used in the PCR. Using immunoSEQ multiplex PCR, the repertoire was profiled, and TCRdb retains in-frame clones only, with some absent. The sample consists of 75,000 to 80,000 clones, about 70% of them appearing once. Sequences were obtained from PBMCs. The receptor set was obtained from a male donor in good health and CMV-seropositive.

The chain recombines TRBV28 with TRBJ2-4, with 10 bases that match TRBD2. Unmatched junction bases numbered 0, after V lost 2 bases and J lost 8 bases. Germline assignment: CDR1 MDHEN and CDR2 SYDVKM. The CDR3 spans 13 residues. The CDR3 reads CASSLSGGDIQYF. In nucleotides, the CDR3 is TGTGCCAGCAGTTTAAGCGGGGGGGACATTCAGTACTTC. Full variable domain (outside the CDR3, taken from reference TRBV28 and TRBJ2-4): DVKVTQSSRYLVKRTGEKVFLECVQDMDHENMFWYRQDPGLGLRLIYFSYDVKMKEKGDIPEGYSVSREKKERFSLILESASTNQTSMYLCASSLSGGDIQYFGAGTRLSVL.

V and J are TRBV7-9 and TRBJ1-4; no definite D call. There are 13 residues in the CDR3. Germline V gene data show CDR1 as SEHNR and CDR2 as FQNEAQ (reference sequence). V dropped 5 bases and J dropped 0 bases, with 4 bases sitting between them. The CDR3 DNA reads TGTGCCAGCAGCACAACAACTAATGAAAAACTGTTTTTT. Encoded protein: CASSTTTNEKLFF.

This clone came up a few times. This CDR3 is CASSGGTEISYEQYF. The DNA for the CDR3 is TGTGCCAGCAGTGGGGGGACAGAAATCTCCTACGAGCAGTACTTC. This sequence joins TRBV2 and TRBJ2-7; TRBD1 aligns across 7 bases. CDR3 size: 15 residues. Germline assignment: CDR1 SNHLY and CDR2 FYNNEI. V lost 4 bases, J lost 0 bases, and 6 bases stayed unmatched.

V is TRBV21-1 and J is TRBJ2-1; the DNA was not used to check the table's D call, TRBD2. TRBV21-1 is marked as a pseudogene. CDR3 length: 16 amino acids. As DNA, the CDR3 is TGTGCCAGCAGCACCCCCTGCGGGAGGGCGGGCAATGAGCAGTTCTTC. It yields the protein CASSTPCGRAGNEQFF.

This clone was observed a handful of times. The rearrangement joins TRBV5-1 to TRBJ2-5, with a possible D match to TRBD1 (5 bases). CDR1 SGHRS and CDR2 YFSETQ come from the germline V gene. Trimming took off 1 base at V and 3 bases at J, with 10 bases between the two ends. The CDR3 consists of 14 residues. CDR3 sequence: CASSLSAGKETQYF. The CDR3, as DNA: TGCGCCAGCAGCTTGTCGGCAGGGAAAGAGACCCAGTACTTC.

The V and J genes are TRBV7-3 and TRBJ2-3; TRBD2 aligns across 12 bases. This CDR3 region has 14 residues. Germline lookup yields CDR1 SGHTA and CDR2 FQGTGA. After removal of 6 bases from V and 3 bases from J, the junction contained 1 base not matched to a gene. The CDR3 is CASRTSGGTDTQYF. The CDR3 DNA reads TGTGCCAGCAGGACTAGCGGGGGTACAGATACGCAGTATTTT.

The V call is TRBV18, the J call TRBJ2-7; D perhaps matches TRBD2 (5 bases). V was cut by 3 bases and J by 9 bases, with 27 bases left in between. This CDR3 contains 17 residues. Germline lookup yields CDR1 KGHSH and CDR2 LQKENI. The CDR3 loop is CASSPFPAGVSSESQYF. For the CDR3, the DNA is TGTGCCAGCTCACCTTTCCCCGCGGGCGTTTCCTCAGAGTCGCAGTACTTC.

The V call is TRBV7-2, the J call TRBJ2-2; tentatively, D is TRBD1 (5 bases). This CDR3 contains 15 residues. Germline values: CDR1 SGHTA, CDR2 FQGNSA. The V gene lost 5 bases and the J gene lost 0 bases, with 10 bases spanning the gap. The CDR3 is CASSPQGTNTGELFF. DNA of the CDR3: TGTGCCAGCAGCCCGCAGGGTACGAACACCGGGGAGCTGTTTTTT.

This chain uses TRBV11-2 with TRBJ2-3, with D possibly matching TRBD2 (5 bases). Germline CDR1 is SGHAT and CDR2 is FQNNGV. Trimming took off 3 bases at V and 5 bases at J, with 18 bases between the two ends. There are 16 residues in the CDR3. CDR3 DNA sequence: TGTGCCAGCAGCTTTGGTAGTCAGGAACGGGGAGATACGCAGTATTTT. This translates into CASSFGSQERGDTQYF.

The rearrangement links TRBV10-1 to TRBJ2-1; TRBD2 agrees at 8 bases. The CDR3 length is 16 residues. Trimming at V came to 2 bases and at J to 7 bases, leaving 10 bases not matched to a gene. Germline CDR1 reads WNHNN; CDR2 reads SYGVQD (reference sequence). The CDR3 here is CASSEERRVAGNEQFF. In DNA, the CDR3 is TGCGCCAGCAGTGAGGAGCGAAGGGTAGCGGGAAATGAGCAGTTCTTC.

Turning to this clone: Its ends do not fully match the called genes, so a read error is possible. The V gene is TRBV7-9, the J gene TRBJ2-3; TRBD1 agrees at 9 bases. The CDR3 is 15 amino acids. Germline CDR1 SEHNR, CDR2 FQNEAQ (reference sequence). CDR3 sequence: CSSSLGQGSTDTQYF. CDR3 coding DNA: TGTTCCAGCAGCTTGGGACAGGGTAGCACAGATACGCAGTATTTT.